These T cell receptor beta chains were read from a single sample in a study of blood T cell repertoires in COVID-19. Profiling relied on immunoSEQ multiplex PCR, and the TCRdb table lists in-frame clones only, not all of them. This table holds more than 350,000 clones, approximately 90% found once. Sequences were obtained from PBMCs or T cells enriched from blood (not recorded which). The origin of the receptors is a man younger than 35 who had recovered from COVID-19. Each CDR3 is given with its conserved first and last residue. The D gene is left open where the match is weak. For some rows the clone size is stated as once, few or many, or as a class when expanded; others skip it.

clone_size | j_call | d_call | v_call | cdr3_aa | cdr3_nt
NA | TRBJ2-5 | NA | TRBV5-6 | CASSFWGGQETQYF | TGTGCCAGCAGCTTTTGGGGCGGTCAAGAGACCCAGTACTTC
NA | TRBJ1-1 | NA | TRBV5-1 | CASSLRGEVTEAFF | TGCGCCAGCAGCTTGCGGGGGGAGGTCACTGAAGCTTTCTTT
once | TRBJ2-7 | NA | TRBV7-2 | CASSLPGPYEQYF | TGTGCCAGCAGCTTACCAGGGCCCTACGAGCAGTACTTC
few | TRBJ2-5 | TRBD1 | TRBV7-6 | CASSLAVAGGGTQYF | TGTGCCAGCAGCTTAGCGGTCGCAGGGGGCGGGACCCAGTACTTC
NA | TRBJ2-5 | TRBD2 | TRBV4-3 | CASSQADGRGETQYF | TGCGCCAGCAGCCAAGCGGACGGGAGGGGTGAGACCCAGTACTTC
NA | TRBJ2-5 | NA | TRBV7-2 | CASSMVLGNVETQYF | TGTGCCAGCAGTATGGTTCTCGGGAATGTGGAGACCCAGTACTTC
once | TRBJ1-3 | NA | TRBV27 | CASRPQGSSGNTIYF | TGTGCCAGCAGACCCCAAGGGAGCTCTGGAAACACCATATATTTT
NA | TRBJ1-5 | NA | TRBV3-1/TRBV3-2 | CASSQESQGNQPQHF | TGTGCCAGCAGCCAAGAAAGTCAGGGTAATCAGCCCCAGCATTTT
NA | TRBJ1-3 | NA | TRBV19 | CASSRSAGNTIYF | TGTGCCAGTAGTCGGTCTGCGGGAAACACCATATATTTT
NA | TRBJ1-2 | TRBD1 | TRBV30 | CAWRGKGGDYGYTF | TGTGCCTGGAGGGGTAAAGGGGGCGACTATGGCTACACCTTC
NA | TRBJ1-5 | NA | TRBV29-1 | CSVGTAHQPQHF | TGCAGCGTTGGGACAGCTCATCAGCCCCAGCATTTT
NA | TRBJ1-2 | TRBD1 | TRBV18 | CASSPDRDYGYTF | TGTGCCAGCTCCCCAGACAGGGACTATGGCTACACCTTC
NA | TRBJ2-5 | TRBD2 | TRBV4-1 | CASSPPGLADQETQYF | TGCGCCAGCAGCCCACCGGGACTAGCGGACCAAGAGACCCAGTACTTC
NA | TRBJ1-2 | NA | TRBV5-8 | CASSLGTENYGYTF | TGTGCCAGCAGCTTGGGGACAGAAAACTATGGCTACACCTTC
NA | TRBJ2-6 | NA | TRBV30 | CAWSVRGSGANVLTF | TGTGCCTGGAGTGTACGCGGCTCTGGGGCCAACGTCCTGACTTTC
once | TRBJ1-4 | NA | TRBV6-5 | CASSSLTGLSEKLFF | TGTGCCAGCAGTTCCCTTACAGGGTTGAGTGAAAAACTGTTTTTT
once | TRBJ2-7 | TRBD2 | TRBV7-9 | CASSLALGTSHEQYF | TGTGCCAGCAGCTTAGCGCTCGGGACTAGCCACGAGCAGTACTTC
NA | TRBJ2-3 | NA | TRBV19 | CASSSRDTYFTDTQYF | TGTGCCAGTAGTTCCCGGGACACTTATTTCACAGATACGCAGTATTTT
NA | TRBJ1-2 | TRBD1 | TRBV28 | CASKEGAFNYGYTF | TGTGCCAGCAAGGAGGGGGCGTTTAACTATGGCTACACCTTC
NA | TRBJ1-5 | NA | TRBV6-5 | CASSYSTGGNQPQHF | TGTGCCAGCAGTTACTCTACGGGGGGGAATCAGCCCCAGCATTTT
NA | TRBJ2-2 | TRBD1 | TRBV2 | CASRTGTVKTGELFF | TGTGCCAGCAGGACCGGGACAGTTAAAACCGGGGAGCTGTTTTTT
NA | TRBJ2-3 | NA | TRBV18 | CASSPSRDRWGDTQYF | TGTGCCAGCTCACCATCTCGAGACAGGTGGGGAGATACGCAGTATTTT
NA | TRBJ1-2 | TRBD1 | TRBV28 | CASRYRGRGGYTF | TGTGCCAGCAGATACAGGGGGCGCGGAGGCTACACCTTC
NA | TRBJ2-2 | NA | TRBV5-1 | CASIQGNTGELFF | TGCGCCAGCATACAGGGAAACACCGGGGAGCTGTTTTTT
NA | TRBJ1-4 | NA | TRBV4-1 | CASSQERDLTNEKLFF | TGCGCCAGCAGCCAAGAGCGAGATCTAACTAATGAAAAACTGTTTTTT
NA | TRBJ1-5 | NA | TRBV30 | CAWSPRTEYSNQPQHF | TGTGCCTGGAGCCCCCGGACAGAGTATAGCAATCAGCCCCAGCATTTT
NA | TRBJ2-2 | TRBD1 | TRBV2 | CASSVNRGTGELFF | TGTGCCAGCAGTGTTAACAGGGGCACCGGGGAGCTGTTTTTT
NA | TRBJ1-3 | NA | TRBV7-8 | CASSRDLQGDTIYF | TGTGCCAGCAGCCGCGATCTACAAGGGGACACCATATATTTT
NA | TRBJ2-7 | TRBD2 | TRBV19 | CASGASGTYEQYF | TGTGCCAGTGGGGCTAGCGGAACCTACGAGCAGTACTTC
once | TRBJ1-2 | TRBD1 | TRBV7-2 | CASSSNPAGGIYGYTF | TGTGCCAGCAGCTCAAACCCGGCAGGGGGTATCTACGGCTACACCTTC
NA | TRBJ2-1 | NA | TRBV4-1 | CASSQDGGPRGEQFF | TGCGCCAGCAGCCAAGATGGCGGGCCGCGCGGTGAGCAGTTCTTC
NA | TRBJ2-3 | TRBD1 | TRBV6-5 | CASSTGALRADTQYF | TGTGCCAGCAGTACAGGGGCTTTACGTGCAGATACGCAGTATTTT
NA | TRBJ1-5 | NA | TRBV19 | CASSIQAQPQHF | TGTGCCAGTAGTATACAGGCTCAGCCCCAGCATTTT